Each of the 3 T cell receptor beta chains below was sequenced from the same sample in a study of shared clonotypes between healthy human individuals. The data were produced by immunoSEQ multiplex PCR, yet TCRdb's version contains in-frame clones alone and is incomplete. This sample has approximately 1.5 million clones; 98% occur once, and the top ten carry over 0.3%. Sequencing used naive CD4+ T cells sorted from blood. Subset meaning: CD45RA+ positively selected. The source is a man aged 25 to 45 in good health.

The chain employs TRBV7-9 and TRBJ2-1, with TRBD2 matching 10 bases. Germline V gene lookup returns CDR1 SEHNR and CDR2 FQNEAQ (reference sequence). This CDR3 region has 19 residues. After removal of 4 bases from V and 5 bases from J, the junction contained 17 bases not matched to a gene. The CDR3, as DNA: TGTGCCAGCAGCTCCATTGGAACTAGCGGGATCAACCGAAACAATGAGCAGTTCTTC. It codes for CASSSIGTSGINRNNEQFF.

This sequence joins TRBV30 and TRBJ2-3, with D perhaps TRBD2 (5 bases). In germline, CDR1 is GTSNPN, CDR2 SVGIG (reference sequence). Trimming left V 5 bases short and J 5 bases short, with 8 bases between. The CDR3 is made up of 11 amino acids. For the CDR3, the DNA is TGTGCCTGGGAGAGGGTAGATACGCAGTATTTT. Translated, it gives CAWERVDTQYF.

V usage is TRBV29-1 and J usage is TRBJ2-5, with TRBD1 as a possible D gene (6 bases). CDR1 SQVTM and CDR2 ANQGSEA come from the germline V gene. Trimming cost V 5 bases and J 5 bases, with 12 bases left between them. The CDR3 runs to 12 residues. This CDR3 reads CSVFRGSETQYF. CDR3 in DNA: TGCAGCGTTTTCAGGGGTTCCGAGACCCAGTACTTC.